This T cell receptor (beta chain) was captured by sequencing in a study of spatial heterogeneity in lung cancer. Whole-study findings and limits: The study found that expanded intratumoral alpha and beta TCR counts tracked tumor mutation counts.

Indicated time point: sample taken at primary tumor resection. Donors were fewer than 90 untreated early-stage non-small cell lung cancer patients. Sequencing of whole RNA from tumor, nontumor lung or frozen PBMC involved no sorting. Judged by abundance, this clonotype is medium-sized. Its specificity is unknown. V dropped 7 bases and J dropped 1; count of bases not matched to a gene: 5. CDR3 length: 14 amino acids. Unique molecular identifiers tagged every individual TCR cDNA molecule. A single record per CDR3 protein comes from TCRdb applying MiXCR to the 5' RACE reads. The sample has about 13,000 distinct CDR3 sequences; 6% to 8.5% are singletons.

The chain combines TRBV12-3 or TRBV12-4 with TRBJ1-1; 8 nucleotides agree with TRBD1. Specimen: lung tumor tissue, collected at surgery. The sequence was obtained from a female donor with early-stage non-small cell lung cancer. CDR3 sequence (DNA): TGTGCCAGCAATCCAGGGGGCGAGAACACTGAAGCTTTCTTT. Its protein is CASNPGGENTEAFF.